The 18 T cell receptor beta chains presented below share a single source sample, sequenced in a study of shared clonotypes between healthy human individuals. Generated by immunoSEQ multiplex PCR, the TCRdb table keeps only in-frame clones and is missing some. The data contain fewer than 1.6 million clones, about 98.5% of them singletons. The material sequenced was naive CD4+ T cells sorted from blood. Subset given: CD45RA+ positively selected. These receptor sequences come from a man aged 30-40 years in good health.

J is TRBJ2-2 and V is TRBV2; 8 bases match TRBD2. The CDR3 is 14 residues long. Per germline, CDR1 SNHLY and CDR2 FYNNEI. CDR3 loop: CAGNVIAGTGELFF. CDR3 coding DNA: TGTGCTGGCAACGTAATAGCGGGGACCGGGGAGCTGTTTTTT.

The chain couples TRBV4-1 to TRBJ2-1; a weak D match, TRBD2 (6 bases). Germline-derived CDR1 and CDR2 are MGHRA and YSYEKL. Trimming removed 2 bases from V and 7 bases from J, with 24 bases in between. The CDR3 is made up of 18 amino acids. The CDR3 loop is CASSQLRDKRATRNEQFF. The CDR3 bases are TGCGCCAGCAGCCAATTAAGGGATAAGCGGGCGACGAGGAATGAGCAGTTCTTC.

The CDR3 bases are TGTGCCAGCCGGTCTACAGGGCGATCTGAAGCTTTCTTT. Translated: CASRSTGRSEAFF. This chain uses TRBV5-6 with TRBJ1-1, with D possibly matching TRBD1 (6 bases). This CDR3 has 13 amino acids. With 7 bases removed from V and 6 bases from J, the gap between germline ends came to 16 bases. The germline gives CDR1 SGHDT, CDR2 YYEEEE.

The V and J genes are TRBV18 and TRBJ2-3, with a tentative D call TRBD2 (6 bases). Germline V gene lookup returns CDR1 KGHSH and CDR2 LQKENI. This CDR3 has 13 residues. The germline V and J ends were trimmed by 6 bases and 2 bases, with 9 bases remaining between them. CDR3 protein: CASSEGITDTQYF. CDR3 nucleotide sequence: TGTGCCAGCTCGGAGGGAATCACAGATACGCAGTATTTT.

This clone was detected once. The sample has other DNA sequences that encode this CDR3 too. The chain joins TRBV7-2 to TRBJ1-5; TRBD1 agrees at 8 bases. There are 13 residues in the CDR3. Germline-derived CDR1 and CDR2 are SGHTA and FQGNSA. Trimming cost V 5 bases and J 4 bases; bases outside gene matches: 1. The CDR3 bases are TGTGCCAGCAGCCGGACAGGGAATCAGCCCCAGCATTTT. This translates into CASSRTGNQPQHF.

V gene TRBV7-8 combines with J gene TRBJ2-1; 7 positions match TRBD1. Germline V gene sequence: CDR1 SGHVS, CDR2 FQNEAQ. The V and J ends lost 5 bases and 9 bases, in that order; junction bases with no gene match: 10. The CDR3 length is 14 residues. CDR3 in DNA: TGTGCCAGCAGCCAAAGACAGGGAAGGGGTGAGCAGTTCTTC. It yields the protein CASSQRQGRGEQFF.

In this sample, this clone turned up once. CDR3 nucleotides: TGTGCCAGCAGCGTAACCCTAGCGGGAGGGCCTGGCGAGCAGTACTTC. This gives the protein CASSVTLAGGPGEQYF. The chain couples TRBV9 to TRBJ2-7, with 12 bases aligning to TRBD2. This CDR3 region has 16 residues. Germline V gives CDR1 SGDLS, CDR2 YYNGEE. J gave up 6 bases and V 1 base, and 8 bases lay outside the gene matches.

J is TRBJ1-3 and V is TRBV30; D is perhaps TRBD1 (5 bases). Germline CDR1 and CDR2: GTSNPN and SVGIG (reference sequence). This CDR3 has 16 amino acids. Deletions cut 0 bases from V and 7 bases from J, with 19 bases between. The CDR3 sequence: CAWSVQIPGLVNTIYF. As DNA, the CDR3 is TGTGCCTGGAGTGTACAGATCCCGGGGCTGGTGAACACCATATATTTT.

V and J are TRBV27 and TRBJ1-5; D is unresolved. The CDR3 totals 12 residues. The germline V gene encodes CDR1 MNHEY and CDR2 SMNVEV (reference sequence). V lost 3 bases to trimming and J lost 4 bases, with 4 bases between them. The CDR3 protein is CASSFMNQPQHF. The CDR3 DNA is TGTGCCAGCAGTTTTATGAATCAGCCCCAGCATTTT.

V gene TRBV10-2 combines with J gene TRBJ2-7; perhaps TRBD2 as D (6 bases). V was trimmed by 6 bases and J by 7 bases, leaving 22 bases between them. Germline V gives CDR1 WSHSY, CDR2 SAAADI. The CDR3 has 15 residues. CDR3 DNA sequence: TGCGCCAGCAGGAGACCCGGGACTGACGATCGGGAGCAGTACTTC. Amino acid sequence: CASRRPGTDDREQYF.

The chain combines TRBV19 with TRBJ2-4; TRBD2 aligns across 10 bases. The CDR3 has 17 amino acids. The germline V gene has CDR1 LNHDA and CDR2 SQIVND (reference sequence). Trimming at V came to 0 bases and at J to 2 bases, leaving 4 bases not matched to a gene. The CDR3 here is CASSIDASGSTKNIQYF. The CDR3 region has the DNA TGTGCCAGTAGTATAGACGCTAGCGGGAGTACCAAAAACATTCAGTACTTC.

The chain employs TRBV9 and TRBJ2-7; D might be TRBD1 (6 bases). This CDR3 has 14 amino acids. Germline-derived CDR1 and CDR2 are SGDLS and YYNGEE. Trimming removed 7 bases at V and 0 bases at J, with 14 bases between. CDR3 nucleotides: TGTGCCAGCTCTAAACAGGGTAGCTCCTACGAGCAGTACTTC. This encodes CASSKQGSSYEQYF.

CDR3 in DNA: TGTGCCAGCAGTGGGACTGTCTCCTACAATGAGCAGTTCTTC. Amino acids: CASSGTVSYNEQFF. V gene TRBV2 combines with J gene TRBJ2-1; D may be TRBD2 (5 bases). Trimming took off 4 bases at V and 0 bases at J, with 7 bases between the two ends. Germline V lookup: CDR1 SNHLY, CDR2 FYNNEI. The length of the CDR3 is 14 residues.

The chain has TRBV9 and TRBJ2-1, with 7 nucleotides matching TRBD2. CDR3 size: 17 residues. Germline V lookup: CDR1 SGDLS, CDR2 YYNGEE. The V gene end was trimmed by 0 bases and the J gene end by 8 bases; junction bases not matched to a gene: 14. CDR3 in amino acids: CASSVDLPGGSLDEQFF. Written as DNA, the CDR3 is TGTGCCAGCAGCGTAGACCTCCCGGGAGGTAGTCTCGATGAGCAGTTCTTC.

The chain has TRBV18 and TRBJ2-2; no clear D. This CDR3 spans 15 amino acids. From germline, CDR1 is KGHSH and CDR2 LQKENI. Trimming pared 6 bases from V and 4 bases from J, leaving 15 bases between. As DNA, the CDR3 is TGTGCCAGCTCCCCCATCGCCCTTGGCACCGGGGAGCTGTTTTTT. Protein: CASSPIALGTGELFF.

In DNA form, the CDR3 reads TGCGCCAGCAGTCCGGCGGCAGGGCAAGAGACCCAGTACTTC. Its translation is CASSPAAGQETQYF. V gene TRBV4-1 combines with J gene TRBJ2-5, with D possibly being TRBD1 (5 bases). V was pared by 6 bases and J by 2 bases, with 13 bases between. The CDR3 is 14 residues long. Germline-derived CDR1 and CDR2 are MGHRA and YSYEKL.

V usage is TRBV28 and J usage is TRBJ1-5; D remains ambiguous. V was shortened by 8 bases and J by 1 base, with 15 bases between the two germline ends. Germline V gene lookup returns CDR1 MDHEN and CDR2 SYDVKM. This CDR3 is 15 amino acids long. CDR3 coding DNA: TGTGCCAGCCAAACCCCATGGGTGAGCAATCAGCCCCAGCATTTT. Its translation: CASQTPWVSNQPQHF.

V usage is TRBV28 and J usage is TRBJ2-3; 8 bases fit TRBD1. From germline, CDR1 is MDHEN and CDR2 SYDVKM. This CDR3 has 20 amino acids. The junction had 18 bases not matched to a gene; V was cut back by 4 bases and J by 0 bases. CDR3 coding DNA: TGTGCCAGCAGTTCTCCCCCTGGACAGGGAGCGAGAGCTAGCACAGATACGCAGTATTTT. It specifies CASSSPPGQGARASTDTQYF.